Below, 10 T cell receptor beta chains from the same sample are listed, as sequenced in a study of beta chain features in type 1 diabetes. TCRB transcripts that were expressed got sequenced, as all of the isolated RNA had been reverse transcribed. Clones were sequenced by immunoSEQ multiplex PCR, and TCRdb holds only the in-frame ones, with some missing. The sample contains fewer than 550,000 clones, more than 9.5% of which appear only once. Material: naive CD4+ T cells from blood. The source of these receptors is a woman aged 18-30 years in good health.

This clone was seen a handful of times. The V call is TRBV6-5, the J call TRBJ2-3; D gene ambiguous. Trimming took 0 bases from V and 6 from J, leaving 10 bases between them. The germline gives CDR1 MNHEY, CDR2 SVGAGI. The CDR3 consists of 14 residues. The CDR3 coding sequence is TGTGCCAGCAGTTACTCGATGCTGGGGGATACGCAGTATTTT. Its translation is CASSYSMLGDTQYF.

The chain joins TRBV5-6 to TRBJ1-4; TRBD1 matches at 9 bases. Germline values: CDR1 SGHDT, CDR2 YYEEEE. The CDR3 is 15 amino acids. V lost 2 bases, J lost 7 bases, and 6 bases stayed unmatched. The CDR3, as DNA: TGTGCCAGCAGCTTAACAGGGGGCGCCGGTGAAAAACTGTTTTTT. Translation gives CASSLTGGAGEKLFF.

Only a few counts were recorded for this clone. This sample also contains other DNA sequences that code for the same CDR3. The chain couples TRBV5-1 to TRBJ2-5, with TRBD2 identical over 9 bases. The germline V gene has CDR1 SGHRS and CDR2 YFSETQ. This CDR3 has 16 residues. With V trimmed by 0 bases and J by 0 bases, 3 bases remained unmatched. CDR3 protein: CASSLVPSGNQETQYF. Here the CDR3 DNA reads TGCGCCAGCAGCTTGGTGCCTAGCGGGAACCAAGAGACCCAGTACTTC.

In its sample, this clone was seen a few times. The chain is built from TRBV29-1 and TRBJ1-5; D unresolved. The CDR3 runs to 13 residues. Germline loops: CDR1 SQVTM, CDR2 ANQGSEA. V was cut by 4 bases and J by 0 bases, with 7 bases left in between. The DNA for the CDR3 is TGCAGCGTTGGGGCGGATAGCAATCAGCCCCAGCATTTT. It yields the protein CSVGADSNQPQHF.

The chain has TRBV5-1 and TRBJ2-1; 10 nucleotides align to TRBD2. The CDR3 consists of 15 residues. V dropped 7 bases and J dropped 0; count of bases not matched to a gene: 4. From germline, CDR1 is SGHRS and CDR2 YFSETQ. CDR3 DNA sequence: TGCGCCAGCGCCCTAGCGGGAGACTCCTACAATGAGCAGTTCTTC. The encoded protein is CASALAGDSYNEQFF.

The chain employs TRBV6-5 and TRBJ1-2; 7 bases line up with TRBD1. Losses at the gene ends were 0 bases for V and 7 bases for J; bases not matched to a gene: 5. In germline, CDR1 is MNHEY, CDR2 SVGAGI. The CDR3 sequence is 14 residues long. The CDR3 DNA sequence: TGTGCCAGCAGTTACTCAGACAGGGCGTCTGGCTACACCTTC. Protein sequence: CASSYSDRASGYTF.

The chain is built from TRBV15 and TRBJ1-5, with D maybe TRBD1 (6 bases). V lost 0 bases to trimming and J lost 6 bases, with 12 bases between them. The germline V gene has CDR1 LNHNV and CDR2 YYDKDF (reference sequence). The CDR3 is 15 amino acids. CDR3 amino acids: CATSRDRGGGQPQHF. The CDR3 DNA sequence: TGTGCCACCAGCAGAGACAGGGGTGGAGGTCAGCCCCAGCATTTT.

This clone was detected a few times. J is TRBJ2-2 and V is TRBV4-1; 7 bases agree with TRBD1. The length of the CDR3 is 16 residues. The J segment lost 6 bases and the V segment lost 0 bases, leaving 7 bases of the junction unmatched. Germline CDR1 reads MGHRA; CDR2 reads YSYEKL. The chain's CDR3 is CASSQEGYRGPGELFF. Written as DNA, the CDR3 is TGCGCCAGCAGCCAAGAGGGATACAGGGGTCCCGGGGAGCTGTTTTTT.

V and J are TRBV30 and TRBJ1-1, with a weak D call TRBD1 (5 bases). The CDR3 is 15 amino acids. Germline V gene lookup returns CDR1 GTSNPN and CDR2 SVGIG (reference sequence). Trimming removed 0 bases at V and 1 base at J, with 12 bases between. Here the CDR3 reads CAWSVEGAENTEAFF. The CDR3 bases are TGTGCCTGGAGTGTAGAAGGGGCCGAGAACACTGAAGCTTTCTTT.

V is TRBV7-2 and J is TRBJ2-5; 8 positions agree with TRBD2. The CDR3 has 14 amino acids. J gave up 4 bases and V 2 bases, and 3 bases lay outside the gene matches. The V gene's germline CDR1 is SGHTA and CDR2 FQGNSA. The CDR3 nucleotides are TGTGCCAGCAGCTTATTTAGCGGGGCAGAGACCCAGTACTTC. Its translation is CASSLFSGAETQYF. The full variable domain, its missing parts supplied by reference TRBV7-2 and TRBJ2-5, is GAGVSQSPSNKVTEKGKDVELRCDPISGHTALYWYRQSLGQGLEFLIYFQGNSAPDKSGLPSDRFSAERTGGSVSTLTIQRTQQEDSAVYLCASSLFSGAETQYFGPGTRLLVL.